The 30 T cell receptor beta chains below come from one sample, sequenced in a study of shared clonotypes between healthy human individuals. TCRdb keeps only in-frame clones here, not all; method: immunoSEQ multiplex PCR. The sample lists under 1,900,000 clones, approximately 98.5% occurring once. Sequenced sample: naive CD4+ T cells sorted from blood. Regarding subset: CD45RA+ positively selected. Source of these receptors: a man aged 25-45 years in good health.

The chain uses TRBV11-2 and TRBJ2-7, with D possibly matching TRBD2 (6 bases). The CDR3 length is 13 residues. The V gene lost 8 bases and the J gene lost 5 bases, with 16 bases spanning the gap. In germline, CDR1 is SGHAT, CDR2 FQNNGV. The CDR3 DNA is TGTGCCAGCCCCTCGCGCGGGGCAAACGAGCAGTACTTC. Encoded protein: CASPSRGANEQYF.

The rearrangement joins TRBV28 to TRBJ1-5; 11 nucleotides agree with TRBD1. The CDR3 has 16 amino acids. The germline gives CDR1 MDHEN, CDR2 SYDVKM. Trimming took 6 bases from V and 6 from J; bases not matched to a gene: 10. The CDR3 reads CASRGTGGVGVQPQHF. CDR3 sequence (DNA): TGTGCCAGCAGGGGGACAGGGGGGGTAGGTGTTCAGCCCCAGCATTTT.

This chain connects TRBV2 to TRBJ2-5, with D perhaps matching TRBD2 (6 bases). This CDR3 is built from 15 residues. Trimming pared 9 bases from V and 5 bases from J, leaving 22 bases between. The germline V gene encodes CDR1 SNHLY and CDR2 FYNNEI. DNA for the CDR3: TGTGCCAGTTGCCGGGACTCCGAGTTTCGGGAGACCCAGTACTTC. Translation gives CASCRDSEFRETQYF.

The J gene is TRBJ1-5, the V gene TRBV29-1, with D perhaps matching TRBD1 (6 bases). V lost 4 bases and J lost 3, with 22 bases in between. The CDR3 covers 17 residues. Germline CDR1 is SQVTM and CDR2 is ANQGSEA. The CDR3 spells CSVVTQLPGVNNQPQHF. The CDR3 DNA is TGCAGCGTTGTAACTCAACTACCAGGGGTGAACAATCAGCCCCAGCATTTT.

As concerns this clone: Other DNA sequences from this sample encode an identical CDR3 as well. This CDR3 is CASSLGSLTYEQYF. The DNA for the CDR3 is TGTGCCAGCAGCTTGGGCAGTCTGACCTACGAGCAGTACTTC. This chain connects TRBV7-9 to TRBJ2-7, with unresolved D. Trimming took 3 bases from V and 2 from J, leaving 11 bases between them. The CDR3 spans 14 residues. Germline loops: CDR1 SEHNR, CDR2 FQNEAQ (reference sequence).

The V and J genes are TRBV6-1 and TRBJ1-4, with TRBD1 identical over 9 bases. J was trimmed by 11 bases and V by 2 bases; bases with no gene match: 9. Germline V gene lookup returns CDR1 MNHNS and CDR2 SASEGT. This CDR3 spans 15 amino acids. The CDR3 sequence is CASSERDRAMGKLFF. CDR3 coding DNA: TGTGCCAGCAGTGAAAGGGACAGGGCAATGGGGAAACTGTTTTTT.

The rearrangement uses TRBV15 and TRBJ1-1; no definite D call. This CDR3 is 13 amino acids long. Trimming removed 3 bases at V and 2 bases at J, with 7 bases between. The germline CDR1 and CDR2 sequences are LNHNV and YYDKDF (reference sequence). The chain's CDR3 is CATSSFSNTEAFF. The CDR3 DNA reads as TGTGCCACCAGCAGCTTTAGCAACACTGAAGCTTTCTTT.

The chain combines TRBV9 with TRBJ2-3; D gene unclear. V was cut by 4 bases and J by 3 bases, with 6 bases left in between. This CDR3 spans 12 amino acids. Germline V CDR1 and CDR2: SGDLS, YYNGEE. The CDR3 region is CASSFETDTQYF. The CDR3 nucleotides are TGTGCCAGCAGCTTTGAAACAGATACGCAGTATTTT.

V usage is TRBV5-4 and J usage is TRBJ2-7; TRBD2 agrees at 7 bases. CDR3 length: 13 amino acids. Looked up from germline, CDR1 is SGHNT and CDR2 is YYREEE (reference sequence). The V segment lost 0 bases and the J segment 4 bases; nucleotides outside the gene matches: 1. CDR3 region: CASSLGGGYEQYF. For the CDR3, the DNA is TGTGCCAGCAGCTTGGGGGGAGGGTACGAGCAGTACTTC.

The genes are TRBV5-4 and TRBJ2-5, with 10 bases that match TRBD2. Trimming removed 4 bases from V and 4 bases from J; junction bases left unmatched: 13. This CDR3 region has 17 residues. The germline CDR1 and CDR2 sequences are SGHNT and YYREEE (reference sequence). CDR3 sequence (DNA): TGTGCCAGCAGCCACGACCGAGGGGCTAGCGGGAGAGAGACCCAGTACTTC. As protein: CASSHDRGASGRETQYF. The entire variable domain, with the rest obtained from reference TRBV5-4 and TRBJ2-5, is as follows: ETGVTQSPTHLIKTRGQQVTLRCSSQSGHNTVSWYQQALGQGPQFIFQYYREEENGRGNFPPRFSGLQFPNYSSELNVNALELDDSALYLCASSHDRGASGRETQYFGPGTRLLVL.

The chain links TRBV19 to TRBJ2-1; D ambiguous. V was trimmed by 6 bases and J by 11 bases, leaving 17 bases between them. The germline V gene encodes CDR1 LNHDA and CDR2 SQIVND (reference sequence). This CDR3 has 13 amino acids. The CDR3 coding sequence is TGTGCCAGTAGCTCCTTCGGGTCGGGTAAGCAGTTCTTC. Protein: CASSSFGSGKQFF.

The J gene is TRBJ2-7, the V gene TRBV21-1; the table calls TRBD1, which could not be checked here. TRBV21-1 is labeled a pseudogene. CDR3 size: 15 residues. This CDR3 reads CASTKGPGSTYEQYF. The CDR3 region has the DNA TGTGCCAGCACCAAAGGTCCAGGGTCCACCTACGAGCAGTACTTC.

The rearrangement links TRBV7-9 to TRBJ2-3, with no clear D. The V and J ends lost 1 base and 8 bases respectively, with 13 bases between them. CDR3 size: 14 residues. Germline assignment: CDR1 SEHNR and CDR2 FQNEAQ (reference sequence). The CDR3 bases are TGTGCCAGCAGCTTAGACAAGGGTTTAGGTACGCAGTATTTT. Protein sequence: CASSLDKGLGTQYF. The entire variable domain, with the rest obtained from reference TRBV7-9 and TRBJ2-3, is as follows: DTGVSQNPRHKITKRGQNVTFRCDPISEHNRLYWYRQTLGQGPEFLTYFQNEAQLEKSRLLSDRFSAERPKGSFSTLEIQRTEQGDSAMYLCASSLDKGLGTQYFGPGTRLTVL.

V and J are TRBV19 and TRBJ1-2; 8 positions match TRBD1. Germline-derived CDR1 and CDR2 are LNHDA and SQIVND (reference sequence). The ends lost 7 bases at V and 5 bases at J; junction bases unmatched: 18. The CDR3 loop spans 17 amino acids. CDR3 nucleotides: TGTGCCAGTATACCCTTTGGGACAGGCCCCTCAGGGTATGGCTACACCTTC. This codes for CASIPFGTGPSGYGYTF.

As DNA, the CDR3 is TGTGCCAGCAGTTACCCGGGCGCGTCAACAGATACGCAGTATTTT. Protein sequence: CASSYPGASTDTQYF. The J gene is TRBJ2-3, the V gene TRBV6-6; the D is unclear. Germline V gives CDR1 MNHNY, CDR2 SVGAGI (reference sequence). CDR3 size: 15 residues. The V and J ends lost 2 bases and 3 bases respectively, with 12 bases between them.

The V call is TRBV7-2, the J call TRBJ2-7, with TRBD1 matching 7 bases. Trimming took 5 bases from V and 2 from J; bases not matched to a gene: 9. CDR1 is SGHTA and CDR2 is FQGNSA in the germline V gene. The CDR3 runs 15 residues. The CDR3 loop is CASSKGQTLAYEQYF. CDR3 sequence (DNA): TGTGCCAGCAGCAAGGGACAGACTTTGGCCTACGAGCAGTACTTC.

This chain links TRBV7-9 with TRBJ1-5, with a tentative D call TRBD1 (5 bases). Trimming left V 2 bases short and J 9 bases short, with 8 bases between. Germline values: CDR1 SEHNR, CDR2 FQNEAQ (reference sequence). The length of the CDR3 is 12 residues. CDR3 coding DNA: TGTGCCAGCAGCTTAAGGGACCGGCCCCAGCATTTT. Translating it yields CASSLRDRPQHF. The complete variable domain, with remaining parts taken from reference TRBV7-9 and TRBJ1-5, reads DTGVSQNPRHKITKRGQNVTFRCDPISEHNRLYWYRQTLGQGPEFLTYFQNEAQLEKSRLLSDRFSAERPKGSFSTLEIQRTEQGDSAMYLCASSLRDRPQHFGDGTRLSIL.

The chain couples TRBV18 to TRBJ2-6; unclear D gene. The CDR3 loop spans 19 amino acids. From germline, CDR1 is KGHSH and CDR2 LQKENI. V lost 0 bases to trimming and J lost 0 bases, with 15 bases between them. CDR3 residues: CASSPPNGQWVSGANVLTF. Here the CDR3 DNA reads TGTGCCAGCTCACCACCAAATGGTCAATGGGTCTCTGGGGCCAACGTCCTGACTTTC.

This rearrangement joins TRBV18 to TRBJ2-5; the D is unclear. Between the trimmed V and J ends, which lost 3 bases and 4 bases, there was a span of 12 bases. CDR3 length equals 14 residues. CDR1 KGHSH and CDR2 LQKENI come from the germline V gene. Here the CDR3 DNA reads TGTGCCAGCTCACCGATCCACTTGGGAGAGACCCAGTACTTC. Protein product: CASSPIHLGETQYF.

This chain joins TRBV29-1 and TRBJ2-1, with a possible D match to TRBD2 (5 bases). CDR1 and CDR2 (germline): SQVTM, ANQGSEA. This CDR3 has 13 amino acids. The ends were cut back, 7 bases at V and 2 bases at J, with 12 bases in the middle. CDR3 loop: CSGRGSTYNEQFF. In DNA form, the CDR3 reads TGCAGCGGGCGAGGGTCCACCTACAATGAGCAGTTCTTC.

This clone has only one observation. This chain connects TRBV29-1 to TRBJ2-5; D not certain. CDR1 and CDR2 (germline): SQVTM, ANQGSEA. This CDR3 is built from 12 residues. V lost 7 bases, J lost 5 bases, and 14 bases lay in between. The chain's CDR3 is CSAVGRSETQYF. In DNA, the CDR3 is TGCAGCGCTGTCGGGCGTTCGGAGACCCAGTACTTC.

This sequence joins TRBV11-2 and TRBJ1-2; 7 bases are shared with TRBD1. V lost 8 bases, J lost 0 bases, and 15 bases stayed unmatched. Germline CDR1 is SGHAT and CDR2 is FQNNGV. The CDR3 is 17 residues long. This chain's CDR3 is CASCFSGQAPANYGYTF. Here the CDR3 DNA reads TGTGCCAGCTGTTTTTCTGGACAGGCCCCAGCTAACTATGGCTACACCTTC. Full variable domain (rest looked up from reference TRBV11-2 and TRBJ1-2): EAGVAQSPRYKIIEKRQSVAFWCNPISGHATLYWYQQILGQGPKLLIQFQNNGVVDDSQLPKDRFSAERLKGVDSTLKIQPAKLEDSAVYLCASCFSGQAPANYGYTFGSGTRLTVV.

V usage is TRBV9 and J usage is TRBJ1-4; D gene uncertain. Germline V gene data show CDR1 as SGDLS and CDR2 as YYNGEE. The V end lost 4 bases, the J end lost 6 bases, and 16 bases lay between the germline ends. The length of the CDR3 is 15 residues. CDR3 DNA: TGTGCCAGCAGCCCCTCAATCGGAAGGGATGAAAAACTGTTTTTT. Its protein product is CASSPSIGRDEKLFF.

The V gene is TRBV15, the J gene TRBJ2-5, with 10 bases that match TRBD1. Germline CDR1 is LNHNV and CDR2 is YYDKDF (reference sequence). This CDR3 region has 15 residues. V trimming: 5 bases; J trimming: 4 bases; junction bases outside the gene matches: 7. CDR3 nucleotides: TGTGCCACCAGCGGGGACAGGGGAGGTTTAGAGACCCAGTACTTC. Its protein product is CATSGDRGGLETQYF. The whole variable domain, filled in from reference TRBV15 and TRBJ2-5, reads DAMVIQNPRYQVTQFGKPVTLSCSQTLNHNVMYWYQQKSSQAPKLLFHYYDKDFNNEADTPDNFQSRRPNTSFCFLDIRSPGLGDTAMYLCATSGDRGGLETQYFGPGTRLLVL.

The V and J genes are TRBV6-6 and TRBJ2-1, with 8 positions matching TRBD1. Germline trimming cut 5 bases from V and 9 bases from J; bases unmatched to any gene: 3. Germline assignment: CDR1 MNHNY and CDR2 SVGAGI (reference sequence). The CDR3 runs 12 residues. CDR3 sequence (DNA): TGTGCCAGCAGTCGGACAGGGACTGAGCAGTTCTTC. It specifies CASSRTGTEQFF.

This chain links TRBV28 with TRBJ2-1, with D perhaps being TRBD1 or TRBD2 (6 bases each). From germline, CDR1 is MDHEN and CDR2 SYDVKM. V lost 5 bases and J 5 bases, leaving 19 bases between the germline ends. The CDR3 has 16 residues. The CDR3 bases are TGTGCCAGCAGTCCCGACCGGGGGCAGGGGAACAATGAGCAGTTCTTC. This encodes CASSPDRGQGNNEQFF.

The chain links TRBV10-2 to TRBJ2-1, with D possibly TRBD2 on 5 matching bases. This CDR3 region has 16 residues. The V gene lost 7 bases and the J gene lost 2 bases, with 18 bases spanning the gap. Germline CDR1 is WSHSY and CDR2 is SAAADI. The CDR3 is CASTSDKAETYNEQFF. CDR3 bases: TGCGCCAGCACCTCAGATAAAGCGGAGACCTACAATGAGCAGTTCTTC.

The J gene is TRBJ1-4, the V gene TRBV15, with 8 bases that match TRBD1. This CDR3 has 17 residues. With V trimmed by 2 bases and J by 8 bases, 13 bases remained unmatched. Germline V lookup: CDR1 LNHNV, CDR2 YYDKDF (reference sequence). CDR3 sequence: CATSRTGQGAYEEKLFF. The CDR3 region has the DNA TGTGCCACCAGCAGAACTGGACAGGGCGCGTACGAGGAAAAACTGTTTTTT. Filled out from reference TRBV15 and TRBJ1-4, the complete variable domain reads DAMVIQNPRYQVTQFGKPVTLSCSQTLNHNVMYWYQQKSSQAPKLLFHYYDKDFNNEADTPDNFQSRRPNTSFCFLDIRSPGLGDTAMYLCATSRTGQGAYEEKLFFGSGTQLSVL.

The rearrangement uses TRBV19 and TRBJ1-1, with no clear D. Between the trimmed V and J ends, which lost 7 bases and 1 base, there was a span of 7 bases. There are 12 residues in the CDR3. Germline V lookup: CDR1 LNHDA, CDR2 SQIVND (reference sequence). CDR3 coding DNA: TGTGCCAGTAATGTGGCGAACACTGAAGCTTTCTTT. Translation gives CASNVANTEAFF.

The V and J genes are TRBV5-1 and TRBJ2-2; D is perhaps TRBD2 (5 bases). CDR1 is SGHRS, CDR2 YFSETQ, per germline. The CDR3 has 15 residues. Trimming removed 2 bases at V and 2 bases at J, with 10 bases between. CDR3 sequence reads: CASSFGESNTGELFF. CDR3 in DNA: TGCGCCAGCAGCTTTGGGGAGTCAAACACCGGGGAGCTGTTTTTT.